The text below deals with one T cell receptor (beta chain). The antigen is not known. The data were obtained in a study of CD8 T cells in Susac syndrome. Notes on the study in general: The TCR sequencing and HLA analysis in the study involved a relatively small number of individuals, as the study acknowledged. A handful of Susac-specific public clones appeared in CD8+ TEMRA repertoires, and around 16 in total CD8+ repertoires.

The RNA input was roughly 0.45 to 1 ug, and it was reverse transcribed with random hexamers. TCRdb used MiXCR to reprocess the immunoSEQ multiplex PCR reads, holding one entry per CDR3 protein. The data show about 100,000 distinct CDR3 sequences, approximately 95% seen once. Sequenced: CD8+ T cells from PBMCs. This clonotype was sampled from a human donor with Susac syndrome.

Written as DNA, the CDR3 is TGTGCCATCCGAACGGATAATTCACCCCTCCACTTT. Translation gives CAIRTDNSPLHF. The chain combines TRBV10-3 with TRBJ1-6; no firm D call. CDR1 and CDR2 (germline): ENHRY, SYGVKD. CDR3 length equals 12 residues. The V gene lost 8 bases and the J gene lost 5 bases, with 7 bases spanning the gap.